Listed below are T cell receptor beta chains from one sample, sequenced in a study of T cells in localized non-small cell lung cancer. Measured with immunoSEQ multiplex PCR; TCRdb has only the in-frame clones, and not every one. The sample records just under 6,500 clones, 15% being singletons. The specimen comprised normal lung tissue next to the tumor, sampled before any cancer treatment. The receptors come from a male donor older than 55 with stage II squamous cell lung carcinoma. The CDR3 runs from the conserved cysteine through the conserved F or W. The order of the fields is V gene, clone size, D gene, J gene, CDR3 DNA, CDR3 protein. A D gene is named only where the DNA matches it firmly. Size values are once, few and many counts, or a class for expanded clones, and some rows have none.

TRBV6-8	.	.	TRBJ1-4	TGTGCCAGCAGTTACTCGGGCAGGGGTAATGAAAAACTGTTTTTT	CASSYSGRGNEKLFF
TRBV6-8	.	.	TRBJ2-3	TGTGCCAGCAGTGGACGACGGGCAGAGGGCAGGTTTGGGACAGATACGCAGTATTTT	CASSGRRAEGRFGTDTQYF
TRBV11-3	medium-sized	TRBD1	TRBJ1-1	TGTGCCAGCAGCAGGGACAGTCAGAACACTGAAGCTTTCTTT	CASSRDSQNTEAFF
TRBV5-3	many	.	TRBJ2-7	TGTGCCAGAAGCTTGGCCCTGACAGCCCTTTGGTTTTGGGAGCAGTACTTC	CARSLALTALWFWEQYF
TRBV28	few	TRBD1	TRBJ2-7	TGTGCCAGCAGTTTAGGGACAGGGGGCGTCGACGAGCAGTACTTC	CASSLGTGGVDEQYF
TRBV11-3	few	.	TRBJ2-1	TGTGCCAGCAGCTTGGGCAGGTTGGGCGATGAGCAGTTCTTC	CASSLGRLGDEQFF
TRBV19	.	TRBD2	TRBJ2-2	TGTGCCAGTAGTTTAGTAGCGGGCACCGGGGAGCTGTTTTTT	CASSLVAGTGELFF
TRBV11-3	many	TRBD1	TRBJ1-6	TGTGCCAGCAGCTTTTCCGGACAGGGACATTCACCCCTCCACTTT	CASSFSGQGHSPLHF
TRBV6-8	.	TRBD1	TRBJ2-7	TGTGCCAGCAGTTACTCGCGGACAGGGGACTCCTACGAGCAGTACTTC	CASSYSRTGDSYEQYF
TRBV19	few	.	TRBJ2-2	TGTGCCAGTAGACCACCCCCAGATAACACCGGGGAGCTGTTTTTT	CASRPPPDNTGELFF
TRBV11-3	few	.	TRBJ2-7	TGTGCCAGCAGCTTAAACTCACCACTAGGCGAGCAGTACTTC	CASSLNSPLGEQYF
TRBV4-1	.	TRBD1	TRBJ2-2	TGCGCCAGCAGCCAGATACAGGGGACCGGGGAGCTGTTTTTT	CASSQIQGTGELFF
TRBV11-3	.	TRBD1	TRBJ2-1	TGTGCCAGCAGCTCCGGACAGGAACGCAATGAGCAGTTCTTC	CASSSGQERNEQFF
TRBV11-3	few	.	TRBJ2-2	TGTGCCAGCAGCTTAGATAGTCGGCAGACCTACACCGGGGAGCTGTTTTTT	CASSLDSRQTYTGELFF
TRBV9	many	.	TRBJ2-3	TGTGCCAGCAGCGACCCCTATGCCCCTAGCACAGATACGCAGTATTTT	CASSDPYAPSTDTQYF
TRBV30	.	.	TRBJ1-2	TGTGCCTGGAGCACAGGGATTGCTTATGGCTACACCTTC	CAWSTGIAYGYTF